This TCR beta chain was captured in a study of T cells after posttransplantation cyclophosphamide. Broader study findings: Recipient CMV seropositivity and CMV reactivation strongly tracked TRB clonality. Blood and skin or GI T cell repertoires showed limited TRB overlap.

The CDR3 is 14 amino acids. The germline V gene has CDR1 MGHDK and CDR2 SYGVNS. The germline V and J ends were trimmed by 1 base and 6 bases, with 13 bases remaining between them. Treatment was busulfan-fludarabine conditioning, a marrow graft, and cyclophosphamide on days +3 and +4. The protocol was immunoSEQ multiplex PCR, while the TCRdb copy is restricted to in-frame clones and leaves out a portion. Found here are almost 7,000 clones, about 92% of them singletons; the top ten hold approximately 4.5%. Notes on this clone: Its specificity is unknown.

This TCR came from a male patient between 55 and 70 years old who received an allogeneic stem cell transplant from a related donor and was CMV-positive. Some T cells may be supplied by the graft donor. The rearrangement joins TRBV25-1 to TRBJ2-7; the D gene is possibly TRBD2 (5 bases). Specimen: CD8+ T cells sorted from blood, collected after allogeneic stem cell transplant with posttransplant cyclophosphamide. This CDR3 reads CASSEWGGGSEQYF. In DNA form, the CDR3 reads TGTGCCAGCAGTGAATGGGGTGGAGGAAGCGAGCAGTACTTC.